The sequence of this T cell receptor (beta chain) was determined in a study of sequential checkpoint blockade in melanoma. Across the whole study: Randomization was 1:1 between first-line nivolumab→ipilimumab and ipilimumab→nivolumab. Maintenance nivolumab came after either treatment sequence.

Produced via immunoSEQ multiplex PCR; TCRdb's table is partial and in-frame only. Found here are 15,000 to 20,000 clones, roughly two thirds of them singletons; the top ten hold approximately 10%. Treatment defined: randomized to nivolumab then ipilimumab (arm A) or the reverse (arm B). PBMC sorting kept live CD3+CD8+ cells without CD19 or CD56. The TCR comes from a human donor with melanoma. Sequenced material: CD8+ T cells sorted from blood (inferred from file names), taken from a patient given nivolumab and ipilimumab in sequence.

CDR3 amino acids: CASSQSGRSSYEQYF. CDR3 sequence (DNA): TGCGCCAGCAGCCAAAGCGGGCGTAGCTCCTACGAGCAGTACTTC. V is TRBV4-3 and J is TRBJ2-7, with D maybe TRBD2 (6 bases). V lost 2 bases and J 0 bases, leaving 11 bases between the germline ends. This CDR3 region has 15 residues. Looked up from germline, CDR1 is LGHNA and CDR2 is YSLEER.